These 28 T cell receptor beta chains share one sample of origin, sequenced in a study of cytomegalovirus exposure and HLA in healthy donors (TCRdb year 2017). The method was the immunoSEQ multiplex PCR assay. A mixture of 60 forward primers for TCR Vbeta segments and 13 reverse primers for TCR Jbeta segments was used in the multiplex PCR. TCRdb mirrors the immuneACCESS table, restricted to in-frame sequences. Some clones are absent from its copies; in checked studies, under half trace to an unresolved V gene, and the reason for the others is unknown. The sample records some 200,000 clones, 65% to 80% of which are singletons. Around 0.2% of the sample is held by the ten biggest clonotypes. Sequencing used PBMCs. The receptors here all came from a girl aged 2-9 years in good health and CMV-seronegative.

This clone was observed once. This rearrangement joins TRBV27 to TRBJ2-3; D is unresolved. The CDR3 loop spans 13 amino acids. In germline, CDR1 is MNHEY, CDR2 SMNVEV (reference sequence). V shed 3 bases and J shed 5 bases, with 9 bases lying between them. The CDR3 nucleotides are TGTGCCAGCAGTTTGAGTGTCGGAGATACGCAGTATTTT. Its translation is CASSLSVGDTQYF.

In its sample, this clone was seen once. The chain uses TRBV6-4 and TRBJ2-2, with 10 bases fitting TRBD1. Losses at the gene ends were 6 bases for V and 5 bases for J; bases not matched to a gene: 6. The CDR3 loop spans 15 amino acids. Germline V gene lookup returns CDR1 MRHNA and CDR2 SNTAGT. In nucleotides, the CDR3 is TGTGCCAGCAGCGACGGACAGGGGGGAACCGGGGAGCTGTTTTTT. Translating it yields CASSDGQGGTGELFF.

The chain recombines TRBV6-5 with TRBJ1-6; D ambiguous. This CDR3 region has 14 residues. V was clipped by 8 bases and J by 10 bases, with 18 bases between them. CDR1 and CDR2 from the germline V gene are MNHEY and SVGAGI. CDR3 coding DNA: TGTGCCAGCGCCGCGGGCCAAGGGCTATCACCCCTCCACTTT. Translation: CASAAGQGLSPLHF.

The rearrangement uses TRBV7-9 and TRBJ1-2, with D possibly matching TRBD1 (6 bases). Deletions cut 6 bases from V and 4 bases from J, with 15 bases between. Germline V gene data show CDR1 as SEHNR and CDR2 as FQNEAQ (reference sequence). The CDR3 is 14 amino acids. The CDR3 protein is CASSSRTDLYGYTF. CDR3 DNA: TGTGCCAGCAGTTCTCGGACAGACCTCTATGGCTACACCTTC.

The CDR3 spells CASRRTQNTEAFF. CDR3 bases: TGTGCCAGCAGGAGGACACAAAACACTGAAGCTTTCTTT. This rearrangement joins TRBV6-1 to TRBJ1-1; possibly TRBD1 for D (5 bases). The germline V and J ends were trimmed by 6 bases and 2 bases, with 10 bases remaining between them. There are 13 residues in the CDR3. The germline V gene encodes CDR1 MNHNS and CDR2 SASEGT.

The chain couples TRBV10-3 to TRBJ1-2, with TRBD1 matching over 8 bases. Trimming removed 4 bases from V and 7 bases from J; junction bases left unmatched: 5. Germline assignment: CDR1 ENHRY and CDR2 SYGVKD. There are 13 residues in the CDR3. The CDR3 loop reads CAISGTGNGGYTF. CDR3 bases: TGTGCCATCAGTGGGACAGGGAACGGTGGCTACACCTTC.

This clone has only one observation. The chain links TRBV5-1 to TRBJ2-7, with a tentative D call TRBD1 (5 bases). The germline V gene has CDR1 SGHRS and CDR2 YFSETQ. Trimming pared 0 bases from V and 4 bases from J, leaving 8 bases between. The length of the CDR3 is 13 residues. CDR3 region: CASSLGPGYEQYF. CDR3 nucleotides: TGCGCCAGCAGCTTGGGACCAGGGTACGAGCAGTACTTC.

This clone was recorded once. V gene TRBV6-1 combines with J gene TRBJ2-5; perhaps TRBD2 as D (5 bases). The V end lost 0 bases, the J end lost 4 bases, and 12 bases lay between the germline ends. Germline CDR1 is MNHNS and CDR2 is SASEGT. This CDR3 region has 15 residues. The CDR3 DNA follows: TGTGCCAGCAGTGAAGCGAACGGGGAATTAGAGACCCAGTACTTC. The encoded protein is CASSEANGELETQYF.

V usage is TRBV5-4 and J usage is TRBJ2-5; 8 bases fit TRBD2. The J call is doubtful: the DNA matches TRBJ2-7 better. CDR1 and CDR2 (germline): SGHNT, YYREEE (reference sequence). This CDR3 is built from 14 residues. CDR3 sequence reads: CASSLWSSGYEQYF. CDR3 nucleotides: TGTGCCAGCAGCTTGTGGTCTAGCGGGTACGAGCAGTACTTC.

The chain couples TRBV4-1 to TRBJ2-5; TRBD2 matches at 9 bases. The CDR3 length is 15 residues. Germline CDR1 reads MGHRA; CDR2 reads YSYEKL. After removal of 1 base from V and 6 bases from J, the junction contained 6 bases not matched to a gene. CDR3 loop: CASSQVGGREKTQYF. The CDR3 region has the DNA TGCGCCAGCAGCCAAGTGGGCGGGAGGGAAAAGACCCAGTACTTC.

V usage is TRBV4-1 and J usage is TRBJ2-1; 10 nucleotides agree with TRBD2. The trim removed 4 bases at V and 1 base at J, leaving 7 bases unmatched. This CDR3 is built from 17 residues. Germline CDR1 and CDR2: MGHRA and YSYEKL. CDR3 DNA sequence: TGCGCCAGCAGCCTAAGGACTAGCGGTATGTCCTACAATGAGCAGTTCTTC. Translation gives CASSLRTSGMSYNEQFF.

This chain joins TRBV6-6 and TRBJ1-5; the match to TRBD1 covers 9 bases. The CDR3 totals 13 residues. V trimming: 6 bases; J trimming: 6 bases; junction bases outside the gene matches: 3. In germline, CDR1 is MNHNY, CDR2 SVGAGI (reference sequence). In nucleotides, the CDR3 is TGTGCCAGCAGCCAGACAGGGGGTCAGCCCCAGCATTTT. Its protein is CASSQTGGQPQHF.

This clone was found a few times. V and J are TRBV5-4 and TRBJ2-5, with D perhaps matching TRBD2 (7 bases). V gave up 2 bases and J gave up 2 bases, with 13 bases separating them. This CDR3 comprises 15 residues. Per the germline V gene, CDR1 is SGHNT and CDR2 is YYREEE (reference sequence). The CDR3 here is CASSFGGGRQETQYF. As DNA, the CDR3 is TGTGCCAGCAGCTTTGGGGGGGGGCGACAAGAGACCCAGTACTTC.

This chain connects TRBV6-5 to TRBJ1-2; D remains unclear. The CDR3 is 12 amino acids. CDR1 and CDR2 (germline): MNHEY, SVGAGI. V dropped 6 bases and J dropped 5 bases, with 10 bases sitting between them. The CDR3 DNA reads TGTGCCAGCAGAACAAGCGCTTATGGCTACACCTTC. This sequence encodes CASRTSAYGYTF.

This chain uses TRBV4-1 with TRBJ2-1; 15 nucleotides align to TRBD2. This CDR3 has 16 amino acids. V lost 3 bases and J lost 9; bases outside the gene matches: 6. Germline CDR1 is MGHRA and CDR2 is YSYEKL. DNA for the CDR3: TGCGCCAGCAGCCACGGACTAGCGGGAGGGAGCTCTGAGCAGTTCTTC. This encodes CASSHGLAGGSSEQFF.

V gene TRBV2 combines with J gene TRBJ2-7, with D perhaps TRBD2 (6 bases). The germline gives CDR1 SNHLY, CDR2 FYNNEI. Trimming took off 7 bases at V and 0 bases at J, with 19 bases between the two ends. The CDR3 has 16 residues. The CDR3 DNA is TGTGCCAGCACCAAAACCGGGGGAAGGTCCTCCTACGAGCAGTACTTC. Encoded protein: CASTKTGGRSSYEQYF. The variable domain in full, completed from reference TRBV2 and TRBJ2-7, reads EPEVTQTPSHQVTQMGQEVILRCVPISNHLYFYWYRQILGQKVEFLVSFYNNEISEKSEIFDDQFSVERPDGSNFTLKIRSTKLEDSAMYFCASTKTGGRSSYEQYFGPGTRLTVT.

The V gene is TRBV6-1, the J gene TRBJ2-5; a possible D gene is TRBD1 (6 bases). V was clipped by 2 bases and J by 4 bases, with 17 bases between them. The germline V gene has CDR1 MNHNS and CDR2 SASEGT. CDR3 length: 16 amino acids. The CDR3 DNA reads as TGTGCCAGCAGTGAATCCCGAAACAGGGTTTTAGAGACCCAGTACTTC. Protein: CASSESRNRVLETQYF.

This chain joins TRBV6-1 and TRBJ1-1, with a tentative D call TRBD1 (5 bases). CDR3 size: 13 residues. Germline-derived CDR1 and CDR2 are MNHNS and SASEGT. With 5 bases removed from V and 5 bases from J, the gap between germline ends came to 12 bases. The CDR3 sequence: CASSLGAGTEAFF. CDR3 DNA sequence: TGTGCCAGCAGTCTAGGGGCAGGGACTGAAGCTTTCTTT.

The chain has TRBV13 and TRBJ2-1; perhaps TRBD2 as D (5 bases). Looked up from germline, CDR1 is PRHDT and CDR2 is FYEKMQ (reference sequence). The CDR3 extends over 12 amino acids. V lost 1 base and J 16 bases, leaving 14 bases between the germline ends. The CDR3 DNA sequence: TGTGCCAGCAGCTTAGATTACGGGGTGGGATTCTTC. Amino acid sequence: CASSLDYGVGFF. Variable domain in full (rest from reference TRBV13 and TRBJ2-1): AAGVIQSPRHLIKEKRETATLKCYPIPRHDTVYWYQQGPGQDPQFLISFYEKMQSDKGSIPDRFSAQQFSDYHSELNMSSLELGDSALYFCASSLDYGVGFFGPGTRLTVL.

The V gene is TRBV18, the J gene TRBJ1-6; TRBD1 matches 11 bases. Trimming took 4 bases from V and 1 from J; bases not matched to a gene: 6. The CDR3 covers 18 residues. CDR1 is KGHSH and CDR2 is LQKENI in the germline V gene. As DNA, the CDR3 is TGTGCCAGCTCACGGACAGGGGGCGATCAGTCCTATAATTCACCCCTCCACTTT. Translation gives CASSRTGGDQSYNSPLHF.

The chain recombines TRBV9 with TRBJ1-2; unclear D gene. V lost 4 bases and J 6 bases, leaving 10 bases between the germline ends. Germline values: CDR1 SGDLS, CDR2 YYNGEE. The CDR3 contains 12 residues. In nucleotides, the CDR3 is TGTGCCAGCAGCACCCCGAGGGATGGCTACACCTTC. This codes for CASSTPRDGYTF.

The chain couples TRBV10-3 to TRBJ1-1, with D maybe TRBD1 (6 bases). The CDR3 contains 16 residues. V was shortened by 0 bases and J by 1 base, with 12 bases between the two germline ends. Germline CDR1 reads ENHRY; CDR2 reads SYGVKD. The CDR3 nucleotides are TGTGCCATCAGTGAGTCTCTAAGGGGGGGGAACACTGAAGCTTTCTTT. Its translation is CAISESLRGGNTEAFF.

J is TRBJ2-5 and V is TRBV6-6, with 7 bases lining up with TRBD1. The CDR3 sequence is 15 residues long. In germline, CDR1 is MNHNY, CDR2 SVGAGI (reference sequence). J lost 5 bases, V lost 6 bases, and 12 bases had no gene match. CDR3 nucleotides: TGTGCCAGCAGAGCACTGAGGGGGCGCGTGGAGACCCAGTACTTC. Residues: CASRALRGRVETQYF.

The chain uses TRBV7-2 and TRBJ1-1; D possibly corresponds to TRBD1 (5 bases). Trimming cost V 4 bases and J 4 bases, with 19 bases left between them. The CDR3 runs 16 residues. Germline-derived CDR1 and CDR2 are SGHTA and FQGNSA. CDR3 amino acids: CASSSRSGAWSTEAFF. Written as DNA, the CDR3 is TGTGCCAGCAGCTCCAGAAGCGGGGCTTGGTCCACTGAAGCTTTCTTT.

This clone turned up a few times. This chain links TRBV14 with TRBJ1-1, with 7 bases aligning to TRBD1. Trimming at V came to 2 bases and at J to 4 bases, leaving 1 base not matched to a gene. The CDR3 has 13 residues. The germline V gene encodes CDR1 SGHDN and CDR2 FVKESK. The CDR3 DNA sequence: TGTGCCAGCAGCCAACAGGGGGTCACTGAAGCTTTCTTT. It is translated as CASSQQGVTEAFF.

The chain joins TRBV6-1 to TRBJ2-7; the D gene is possibly TRBD1 (6 bases). The V and J ends lost 2 bases and 2 bases respectively, with 7 bases between them. Per the germline V gene, CDR1 is MNHNS and CDR2 is SASEGT. The CDR3 is 13 amino acids. The CDR3 sequence is CASSERGTYEQYF. In DNA form, the CDR3 reads TGTGCCAGCAGTGAAAGGGGGACCTACGAGCAGTACTTC.

This chain joins TRBV11-2 and TRBJ2-2; possible D gene TRBD2, 5 bases. Germline V gene data show CDR1 as SGHAT and CDR2 as FQNNGV. Trimming cost V 6 bases and J 4 bases, with 15 bases left between them. The CDR3 is 15 residues long. In DNA form, the CDR3 reads TGTGCCAGCAGTTCCCATCCCGGGGTCACCGGGGAGCTGTTTTTT. Translation: CASSSHPGVTGELFF.

The rearrangement uses TRBV4-1 and TRBJ1-1; perhaps TRBD1 as D (5 bases). V was clipped by 3 bases and J by 4 bases, with 33 bases between them. The CDR3 contains 21 residues. In germline, CDR1 is MGHRA, CDR2 YSYEKL. The CDR3 nucleotides read TGCGCCAGCAGCCAGTTAAGGCGTTGGAGCGGGACGGTCCTAGTGAGCACTGAAGCTTTCTTT. This translates into CASSQLRRWSGTVLVSTEAFF.